Listed below are T cell receptor beta chains from one sample, sequenced in a study of blood T cells in healthy people across ages. MiXCR, run by TCRdb on the 5' RACE reads, gives a single entry per CDR3 protein. The sample includes about 800,000 distinct CDR3 sequences, approximately 25% of them seen just once. This same sample was also taken into another study, of T cells of mothers and their children.

The sequenced sample consisted of blood. Receptor source: a boy younger than 18 in good health. Both conserved end residues are part of each CDR3. D genes are given only for firm matches. Not all rows give a size; the values are once, few, many and, for expanded clones, a class.

v_gene	j_gene	d_gene	abundance	CDR3aa	CDR3nt
TRBV20-1	TRBJ2-1	-	few	CSAPPARGSDNEQFF	TGCAGTGCTCCTCCGGCCCGGGGGTCTGATAATGAGCAGTTCTTC
TRBV20-1	TRBJ1-5	-	-	CSARVEPRGPQHF	TGCAGTGCTAGAGTGGAACCTCGCGGGCCCCAGCATTTT
TRBV15	TRBJ2-7	-	-	CATSDRTTYEQYF	TGTGCCACCAGTGACAGGACTACCTACGAGCAGTACTTC
TRBV7-3	TRBJ2-3	TRBD1	-	CASSALTGGRTDTQYF	TGTGCCAGCAGCGCACTGACAGGGGGCCGGACAGATACGCAGTATTTT
TRBV7-9	TRBJ1-1	-	few	CASSSILDRGEAFF	TGTGCCAGCAGCTCAATATTGGACCGAGGTGAAGCTTTCTTT
TRBV4-1	TRBJ1-1	TRBD1	-	CASSQGGNKGQANTEAFF	TGCGCCAGCAGCCAGGGAGGGAATAAGGGACAGGCGAACACTGAAGCTTTCTTT
TRBV5-5	TRBJ2-1	TRBD1	-	CASSPRTGGIYNEQFF	TGTGCCAGCAGCCCCCGGACAGGGGGGATATACAATGAGCAGTTCTTC
TRBV28	TRBJ2-5	-	few	CASSFISQGTAYQETQCF	TGTGCCAGCAGTTTTATTTCTCAAGGCACAGCCTACCAAGAGACCCAGTGCTTC
TRBV6-1	TRBJ1-2	TRBD1	few	CASSAYRGRGYTF	TGTGCCAGCAGTGCCTACAGGGGCCGTGGCTACACCTTC
TRBV12-3/TRBV12-4	TRBJ2-5	-	-	CASSLEAGSGTQYF	TGTGCCAGCAGTTTAGAGGCAGGTAGCGGCACCCAGTACTTC
TRBV14	TRBJ2-5	-	few	CASSQEVGTLETQYF	TGTGCCAGCAGCCAAGAGGTCGGAACCTTGGAGACCCAGTACTTC
TRBV12-3/TRBV12-4	TRBJ2-3	-	many	CASSSAQEDTQYF	TGTGCCAGCAGTTCCGCACAAGAGGATACGCAGTATTTT
TRBV27	TRBJ2-4	TRBD2	-	CASSLLSGGETHLNIQYF	TGTGCCAGCAGTTTATTAAGCGGGGGGGAAACCCACCTAAACATTCAGTACTTC
TRBV5-1	TRBJ1-2	TRBD1	many	CASSLVTGEFGYTF	TGCGCCAGCAGCTTGGTAACAGGGGAGTTCGGCTACACCTTC
TRBV7-2	TRBJ1-5	-	-	CASSPRSASNQPQHF	TGTGCCAGCAGCCCCCGATCCGCTAGCAATCAGCCCCAGCATTTT
TRBV20-1	TRBJ1-1	TRBD1	-	CSARGGTGGNTEAFF	TGCAGTGCTCGTGGGGGGACAGGGGGGAACACTGAAGCTTTCTTT
TRBV20-1	TRBJ1-2	TRBD1	few	CSARGATYGYTF	TGCAGTGCCAGGGGGGCGACCTATGGCTACACCTTC
TRBV28	TRBJ1-5	-	-	CASSSYWTDSNQPQHF	TGTGCCAGCAGTTCCTACTGGACGGATAGCAATCAGCCCCAGCATTTT
TRBV3-1	TRBJ2-7	-	-	CASSPRRGGEQYF	TGTGCCAGCAGCCCCCGGCGCGGAGGCGAGCAGTACTTC
TRBV9	TRBJ2-5	TRBD2	few	CASTRTSGRGETQYF	TGTGCCAGCACCCGGACTAGCGGACGCGGCGAGACCCAGTACTTC
TRBV2	TRBJ2-5	TRBD2	few	CASSEDLREETQYF	TGTGCCAGCAGTGAAGATCTGCGGGAGGAGACCCAGTACTTC
TRBV5-6	TRBJ2-4	TRBD1	many	CATERQGIKNIQYF	TGTGCCACCGAGAGACAGGGCATCAAAAACATTCAGTACTTC
TRBV9	TRBJ2-7	TRBD1	few	CASSLYGTGGYEQYF	TGTGCCAGCAGCTTATACGGGACAGGAGGGTACGAGCAGTACTTC
TRBV12-3/TRBV12-4	TRBJ1-5	TRBD1	-	CASSPRGQWGGAQHF	TGTGCCAGCAGTCCCAGGGGGCAGTGGGGGGGAGCCCAGCATTTT
TRBV4-3	TRBJ2-7	-	few	CASSQEAGEEEQYF	TGCGCCAGCAGCCAAGAGGCAGGGGAAGAAGAGCAGTACTTC
TRBV12-3/TRBV12-4	TRBJ2-7	-	-	CASGFLVEQYF	TGTGCCAGCGGTTTCTTAGTAGAGCAGTACTTC
TRBV4-3	TRBJ2-5	TRBD2	few	CASSQDRASGEETQYF	TGCGCCAGCAGCCAAGATAGGGCTAGCGGGGAAGAGACCCAGTACTTC
TRBV7-2	TRBJ1-6	-	-	CASSSPGGARSPLHF	TGTGCCAGCAGCTCCCCGGGAGGGGCCAGGTCACCCCTCCACTTT
TRBV6-2/TRBV6-3	TRBJ2-1	-	few	CASGRAFYNEQFF	TGTGCCAGCGGCCGAGCCTTCTACAATGAGCAGTTCTTC
TRBV4-3	TRBJ2-7	TRBD1	once	CASSPDVHRGYEQYF	TGCGCCAGCAGCCCGGACGTACACAGGGGATACGAGCAGTACTTC
TRBV18	TRBJ2-4	TRBD2	few	CASSPPAGGPEAKNIQYF	TGTGCCAGCTCACCACCTGCGGGAGGGCCCGAGGCCAAAAACATTCAGTACTTC
TRBV7-9	TRBJ2-5	-	-	CASSFAGADPEETQYF	TGTGCCAGCAGCTTTGCAGGGGCCGACCCCGAAGAGACCCAGTACTTC
TRBV18	TRBJ1-1	-	many	CASSPGQTNTEAFF	TGTGCCAGCAGCCCCGGACAGACGAACACTGAAGCTTTCTTT
TRBV20-1	TRBJ2-7	-	many	CSARDVGSYSYEQYF	TGCAGTGCTAGAGATGTTGGCAGCTACTCCTACGAGCAGTACTTC
TRBV6-2/TRBV6-3	TRBJ2-2	TRBD1	-	CASSSGQDTGELFF	TGTGCCAGCAGTTCAGGACAGGACACCGGGGAGCTGTTTTTT
TRBV20-1	TRBJ2-5	TRBD2	many	CSAPRGSQETQYF	TGCAGTGCTCCCCGCGGGAGTCAAGAGACCCAGTACTTC
TRBV18	TRBJ2-2	-	-	CASSPRQGYTGELFF	TGTGCCAGCTCACCACGGCAGGGGTACACCGGGGAGCTGTTTTTT
TRBV7-2	TRBJ2-5	-	-	CASSSFSVETQYF	TGTGCCAGCAGCTCATTCAGCGTGGAGACCCAGTACTTC
TRBV3-1	TRBJ2-7	-	few	CASSQDQYEQYF	TGTGCCAGCAGCCAAGATCAGTACGAGCAGTACTTC
TRBV12-3/TRBV12-4	TRBJ2-6	TRBD1	-	CASSNPAGGFFGANVLTF	TGTGCCAGCAGTAATCCCGCAGGGGGCTTTTTTGGGGCCAACGTCCTGACTTTC
TRBV11-1	TRBJ2-4	-	-	CASSLTGGEDIQYF	TGTGCCAGCAGCTTGACGGGGGGCGAGGACATTCAGTACTTC
TRBV5-1	TRBJ1-4	-	-	CASGTVTNEKLFF	TGCGCCAGCGGGACCGTCACTAATGAAAAACTGTTTTTT
TRBV29-1	TRBJ2-3	-	few	CSVTSYLTDTQYF	TGCAGCGTCACTAGCTACCTTACAGATACGCAGTATTTT
TRBV4-2	TRBJ2-3	TRBD2	-	CASSQGASGSFADTQYF	TGTGCCAGCAGCCAAGGGGCTAGCGGGTCTTTCGCAGATACGCAGTATTTT
TRBV20-1	TRBJ2-1	TRBD2	-	CSARAPPSGVSSYNEQFF	TGCAGTGCTAGAGCCCCCCCTAGCGGGGTCAGCTCCTACAATGAGCAGTTCTTC
TRBV11-1	TRBJ1-1	-	few	CASSLPRGERGAGDNTEAFF	TGTGCCAGCAGCTTACCGAGGGGGGAGAGAGGTGCCGGAGATAACACTGAAGCTTTCTTT
TRBV29-1	TRBJ2-4	-	-	CSVGNLAKNIQYF	TGCAGCGTTGGAAATTTAGCCAAAAACATTCAGTACTTC
TRBV4-1	TRBJ2-3	TRBD1	few	CASSQGMSRTGGPDTQYF	TGCGCCAGCAGCCAAGGTATGAGTAGGACAGGGGGTCCAGATACGCAGTATTTT
TRBV2	TRBJ2-5	-	few	CASTTGIQETQYF	TGTGCCAGCACCACCGGGATACAAGAGACCCAGTACTTC
TRBV4-3	TRBJ1-5	TRBD1	few	CASSPGQGLDQPQHF	TGCGCCAGCAGCCCCGGACAGGGGTTAGATCAGCCCCAGCATTTT
TRBV20-1	TRBJ2-1	-	-	CSLIPPGRGEQFF	TGCAGTCTAATCCCCCCCGGGAGAGGCGAGCAGTTCTTC
TRBV4-3	TRBJ1-5	TRBD1	few	CASSQGDRGRGNQPQHF	TGCGCCAGCAGCCAGGGAGACAGGGGTCGGGGCAATCAGCCCCAGCATTTT
TRBV28	TRBJ2-5	-	-	CAISGAGEETQYF	TGTGCCATCTCAGGTGCAGGGGAAGAGACCCAGTACTTC
TRBV2	TRBJ2-3	-	few	CASMSDTQYF	TGTGCCAGCATGTCAGATACGCAGTATTTT
TRBV6-6	TRBJ2-7	TRBD2	few	CASTTSGNSYEQYF	TGTGCCAGCACGACTAGCGGGAACTCCTACGAGCAGTACTTC